One and the same sample provided the 29 T cell receptor beta chains below, sequenced in a study of tumor-infiltrating lymphocytes in primary liver carcinoma. TCR beta cDNA was made from 450 to 500 ng total RNA with a constant-region primer. Nested multiplex PCR, run for three rounds with slightly modified ARM-PCR, yielded TCR beta libraries. The first two PCR rounds used TRBV1-TRBV30 forward primers with a C-beta reverse primer, about 10 cycles each. TCRdb re-called the multiplex PCR reads through MiXCR, storing one row per CDR3 protein. This table holds approximately 120,000 distinct CDR3 sequences, 50% to 80% found once. Scientists recovered RNA and DNA together from roughly 20-30 mg of unsorted bulk tissue. The material sequenced was liver tumor tissue from sampling region 3. Subset of the sample: tumor region T3, left-lateral pole. Receptors were obtained from an older woman with primary liver carcinoma and hepatitis B virus infection.

Details on this clonotype: The junction departs from the called germline gene at one end, perhaps through a read error. The chain uses TRBV28 and TRBJ2-5; D assignment may be TRBD1 or TRBD2 (5 bases each). This CDR3 is 15 amino acids long. Germline V CDR1 and CDR2: MDHEN, SYDVKM. CDR3 nucleotide sequence: TGTGTCAGCAGTTCCCGGGACGGATACCAAGAGACCCAGTACTTC. Translation gives CVSSSRDGYQETQYF.

This clonotype has only one observation. Relative to the germline gene, one junction end is altered; a read error may explain this. V usage is TRBV29-1 and J usage is TRBJ2-1; the match to TRBD2 covers 8 bases. CDR3 size: 19 residues. The germline CDR1 and CDR2 sequences are SQVTM and ANQGSEA. CDR3: CSVSELKNSPSGYYNEQFF. CDR3 nucleotides: TGTAGCGTTTCTGAACTCAAGAACTCCCCTAGCGGGTACTACAATGAGCAGTTCTTC.

On this clonotype itself: The final CDR3 position lacks the conserved phenylalanine or tryptophan, pointing to a likely read error. The chain joins TRBV6-6 to TRBJ1-5; 9 bases agree with TRBD1. Unmatched junction bases numbered 6, after V lost 2 bases and J lost 7 bases. The CDR3 contains 15 residues. The germline CDR1 and CDR2 sequences are MNHNY and SVGAGI (reference sequence). The CDR3 loop is CASSYPDRGGQPQHI. DNA for the CDR3: TGTGCCAGCAGTTACCCAGACAGGGGGGGCCAGCCCCAGCATATT.

This clonotype showed up just a few times. The chain recombines TRBV11-1 with TRBJ2-7; D perhaps matches TRBD2 (5 bases). The germline V gene encodes CDR1 SGHAT and CDR2 FQDESV (reference sequence). The ends were cut back, 6 bases at V and 6 bases at J, with 21 bases in the middle. The CDR3 contains 15 residues. The chain's CDR3 is CASSPRAAGLREQYF. DNA for the CDR3: TGTGCCAGCAGTCCTCGGGCAGCAGGACTGCGCGAGCAGTACTTC.

This clonotype was detected a few times. Just one base apart from a much larger clone, this may be a read error. The chain carries TRBV7-8 and TRBJ1-1; D is possibly TRBD1 (6 bases). The CDR3 contains 12 residues. Germline V gives CDR1 SGHVS, CDR2 FQNEAQ. Written as DNA, the CDR3 is TGTGTCAGCAGTTCAGGGGATACTGAAGCTTTCTTT. It specifies CVSSSGDTEAFF.

Turning to this clonotype: Germline is not matched at one junction end, which may reflect a read error. The chain couples TRBV6-2 or TRBV6-3 to TRBJ2-7; possibly TRBD1 for D (6 bases). CDR1 and CDR2 (germline): MNHEY, SVGEGT. The CDR3 loop spans 13 amino acids. The CDR3 region is CASSYNRDYKQYF. In DNA form, the CDR3 reads TGTGCCAGCAGTTACAACAGGGATTACAAGCAATACTTC.

Points on this clonotype: Given a much more abundant clone one base away, this may be a read error. The chain recombines TRBV5-1 with TRBJ2-7, with TRBD1 matching 7 bases. The ends lost 3 bases at V and 6 bases at J; junction bases unmatched: 6. The CDR3 runs 13 residues. Per germline, CDR1 SGHRS and CDR2 YFSETQ. The CDR3 protein is CASSSGTEIEQYF. The CDR3 region has the DNA TGCGCCAGCAGCTCCGGGACAGAGATCGAGCAGTACTTC.

With respect to this clonotype: At one boundary the junction diverges from the germline segment, which might be a read error. V and J are TRBV6-6 and TRBJ1-5; unclear D gene. Germline CDR1 MNHNY, CDR2 SVGAGI (reference sequence). The CDR3 totals 16 residues. The CDR3 DNA follows: TGTGCCAGCAGTGATCACCGAGGTAGGGCCAATCAGTCCCAGCATTTT. Protein sequence: CASSDHRGRANQSQHF.

Comments on this clonotype: This could be a read error, since a much larger clone is one nucleotide away. V and J are TRBV13 and TRBJ2-1, with TRBD1 matching 10 bases. CDR3 length equals 14 residues. CDR1 and CDR2 from the germline V gene are PRHDT and FYEKMQ (reference sequence). J was trimmed by 12 bases and V by 5 bases; bases with no gene match: 10. This chain's CDR3 is CASSKPGQGYVQFF. The CDR3 region has the DNA TGTGCCAGCAGCAAGCCGGGACAGGGGTATGTGCAGTTCTTC.

Worth noting for this clonotype: Relative to the germline gene, one junction end is altered; a read error may explain this. V and J are TRBV11-2 and TRBJ1-3; D may be TRBD1 (6 bases). Germline V gene data show CDR1 as SGHAT and CDR2 as FQNNGV. The CDR3 length is 15 residues. The CDR3: CASSITGSTGNTIYF. CDR3 bases: TGTGCTAGCAGCATAACAGGGTCAACTGGAAACACCATATATTTT.

This clonotype was picked up many times. In DNA form, the CDR3 reads TGTGCCAGCAGCGCGGACAGGGCTCTAACAAACATTCAGTACTTC. Translated: CASSADRALTNIQYF. The chain joins TRBV6-5 to TRBJ2-4; 8 nucleotides match TRBD1. The length of the CDR3 is 15 residues. V lost 6 bases, J lost 6 bases, and 10 bases stayed unmatched. Germline CDR1 reads MNHEY; CDR2 reads SVGAGI.

Concerning this clonotype itself: A read error is possible here, since a much larger clone lies one base away. This sequence joins TRBV5-6 and TRBJ2-7; 8 bases align to TRBD2. The CDR3 runs to 13 residues. Germline CDR1 and CDR2: SGHDT and YYEEEE. The trim removed 4 bases at V and 7 bases at J, leaving 7 bases unmatched. The CDR3 DNA reads TGTGCCAGCAGCCGACTAACGGGAGGGGAGCAGTACTTC. As protein: CASSRLTGGEQYF.

There are many counts of this clonotype. The chain combines TRBV6-1 with TRBJ1-5, with unresolved D. V was shortened by 7 bases and J by 0 bases, with 25 bases between the two germline ends. Per germline, CDR1 MNHNS and CDR2 SASEGT. The CDR3 has 19 residues. This chain's CDR3 is CASMELGSRYGYSNQPQHF. CDR3 DNA: TGTGCCAGCATGGAACTGGGGAGTCGGTATGGTTATAGCAATCAGCCCCAGCATTTT.

In this sample, this clonotype turned up a few times. As the CDR3 is not closed by the conserved phenylalanine or tryptophan, this likely results from a read error. V usage is TRBV5-5 and J usage is TRBJ2-7; 9 positions match TRBD1. Germline V gene lookup returns CDR1 SGHKS and CDR2 YYEKEE (reference sequence). Germline trimming cut 7 bases from V and 6 bases from J; bases unmatched to any gene: 11. The CDR3 has 14 residues. The DNA for the CDR3 is TGTGCCAGCTCTCGCCGGGACAGGGTCGTCGAGCAGTACTGC. The encoded protein is CASSRRDRVVEQYC.

The chain combines TRBV5-1 with TRBJ1-2; TRBD1 agrees at 7 bases. Germline V gene sequence: CDR1 SGHRS, CDR2 YFSETQ. The CDR3 extends over 14 amino acids. The ends lost 1 base at V and 2 bases at J; junction bases unmatched: 2. CDR3: CASSLRQGNYGYTF. The DNA for the CDR3 is TGCGCCAGCAGCTTGAGACAGGGCAACTATGGCTACACCTTC.

This clonotype has only one observation. The rearrangement joins TRBV28 to TRBJ1-2, with D possibly TRBD1 on 5 matching bases. This CDR3 has 13 amino acids. Germline V gene sequence: CDR1 MDHEN, CDR2 SYDVKM. Trimming pared 3 bases from V and 4 bases from J, leaving 9 bases between. In DNA, the CDR3 is TGTGCCAGCAGTTTCCAGGGAGGCTATGGCTACACCTTC. This encodes CASSFQGGYGYTF.

This clonotype is classed as medium-sized. This sequence joins TRBV29-1 and TRBJ2-1, with unresolved D. This CDR3 has 12 residues. The V end lost 6 bases, the J end lost 0 bases, and 6 bases lay between the germline ends. Germline CDR1 and CDR2: SQVTM and ANQGSEA. CDR3 nucleotide sequence: TGCAGCGTACAAGACTCCTACAATGAGCAGTTCTTC. It specifies CSVQDSYNEQFF.

This rearrangement joins TRBV4-2 to TRBJ1-1, with D perhaps TRBD1 (5 bases). The germline V and J ends were trimmed by 10 bases and 2 bases, with 17 bases remaining between them. Germline assignment: CDR1 LGHNA and CDR2 YNFKEQ. The CDR3 is 14 residues long. The CDR3 DNA sequence: TGTGCCAAAAGCCGTCTGGACACTAACACTGAAGCTTTCTTT. Translation: CAKSRLDTNTEAFF.

In regard to this clonotype: One end of the junction fails to match germline, which may point to a read error. The chain has TRBV12-3 or TRBV12-4 and TRBJ2-1, with 10 positions matching TRBD2. CDR3 length: 18 amino acids. The CDR3 region is CASSIEAGPGLAYNEQFF. CDR3 DNA: TGTGCCAGCAGTATAGAGGCAGGGCCGGGACTAGCGTACAATGAACAGTTCTTC.

On this clonotype itself: The CDR3 does not close with the conserved phenylalanine or tryptophan, likely indicating a read error. V is TRBV11-1 and J is TRBJ2-7, with a weak D call TRBD2 (6 bases). From germline, CDR1 is SGHAT and CDR2 FQDESV (reference sequence). V was trimmed by 5 bases and J by 6 bases, leaving 20 bases between them. The length of the CDR3 is 15 residues. The chain's CDR3 is CASSPLIAGLREQYL. CDR3 DNA: TGTGCCAGCAGCCCTCTAATAGCAGGACTACGCGAGCAGTACTTA.

With respect to this clonotype: A much larger clonotype is one base distant, so this may be a read error. The V call is TRBV7-9, the J call TRBJ2-3, with a weak D call TRBD2 (6 bases). Trimming cost V 6 bases and J 6 bases, with 10 bases left between them. Germline V gene sequence: CDR1 SEHNR, CDR2 FQNEAQ (reference sequence). The CDR3 extends over 12 amino acids. CDR3 sequence (DNA): TGTGCCAGCAGGTTACGGGAGGATACGCAGTATTTT. Translation: CASRLREDTQYF.

Concerning this clonotype itself: Germline is not matched at one junction end, which may reflect a read error. This chain connects TRBV29-1 to TRBJ1-5; D is undetermined. CDR1 and CDR2 from the germline V gene are SQVTM and ANQGSEA. The CDR3 is 13 amino acids. CDR3 DNA sequence: TGCAGCATTGAAGTTCAACCCAATCAGCCTCAGCATTTT. This translates into CSIEVQPNQPQHF.

With regard to this clonotype: This clone may be a read error of a much larger clone one base away. The rearrangement links TRBV5-5 to TRBJ2-2, with TRBD2 identical over 7 bases. The CDR3 consists of 18 residues. Germline V gene sequence: CDR1 SGHKS, CDR2 YYEKEE (reference sequence). Trimming took 4 bases from V and 3 from J; bases not matched to a gene: 15. The CDR3: CASSRKLARKGDTGELFF. CDR3 in DNA: TGTGCCAGCAGCCGAAAACTAGCGCGGAAAGGTGACACCGGGGAGCTGTTTTTT.

This clonotype has ten or more counts. The chain is built from TRBV29-1 and TRBJ2-5; no clear D. CDR1 is SQVTM, CDR2 ANQGSEA, per germline. The CDR3 sequence is 12 residues long. V lost 4 bases to trimming and J lost 4 bases, with 10 bases between them. Written as DNA, the CDR3 is TGCAGCGTTGTGGTAATAGGAGAGACCCAGTACTTC. Amino acids: CSVVVIGETQYF.

This clonotype was detected many times. The chain recombines TRBV13 with TRBJ1-1; tentatively, D is TRBD1 (6 bases). The CDR3 covers 15 residues. The V gene lost 4 bases and the J gene lost 0 bases, with 12 bases spanning the gap. Per germline, CDR1 PRHDT and CDR2 FYEKMQ (reference sequence). CDR3 sequence reads: CASSSEGGLNTEAFF. The CDR3 nucleotides are TGTGCCAGCAGCTCCGAGGGGGGGTTGAACACTGAAGCTTTCTTT. Full variable domain (remainder filled in from reference TRBV13 and TRBJ1-1): AAGVIQSPRHLIKEKRETATLKCYPIPRHDTVYWYQQGPGQDPQFLISFYEKMQSDKGSIPDRFSAQQFSDYHSELNMSSLELGDSALYFCASSSEGGLNTEAFFGQGTRLTVV.

This chain links TRBV11-2 with TRBJ2-3; D uncertain. V gave up 6 bases and J gave up 0 bases, with 13 bases separating them. Germline CDR1 SGHAT, CDR2 FQNNGV. CDR3 length: 15 residues. The CDR3 spells CASRPKASSTDTQYF. The DNA of the CDR3 is TGTGCCAGCAGACCGAAGGCCTCTAGCACAGATACGCAGTATTTT.

Ten or more counts support this clonotype. CDR3 nucleotides: TGTGCCAGCAGCCAAGACCCTTATGGGGGTAACACTGAAGCTTTCTTT. Translation: CASSQDPYGGNTEAFF. V is TRBV4-2 and J is TRBJ1-1; a weak D match, TRBD1 (5 bases). The germline V gene has CDR1 LGHNA and CDR2 YNFKEQ. The CDR3 is 16 residues long. Deletions cut 0 bases from V and 2 bases from J, with 13 bases between.

By share, this clonotype ranks as medium-sized. DNA of the CDR3: TGCAGCGTTGAAGGCCCGACAGGGTCCATTGAGACCCAGTACTTC. This translates into CSVEGPTGSIETQYF. The chain combines TRBV29-1 with TRBJ2-5, with 7 bases that match TRBD1. Germline CDR1 is SQVTM and CDR2 is ANQGSEA. The V gene end was trimmed by 1 base and the J gene end by 5 bases; junction bases not matched to a gene: 10. This CDR3 has 15 amino acids.

There are many counts of this clonotype. The J gene is TRBJ2-3, the V gene TRBV6-1; D possibly uses TRBD1 or TRBD2 (6 bases each). CDR1 is MNHNS, CDR2 SASEGT, per germline. Deletions cut 3 bases from V and 3 bases from J, with 13 bases between. CDR3 length: 15 residues. The CDR3 is CASSDGGFRTDTQYF. In nucleotides, the CDR3 is TGTGCCAGCAGTGACGGGGGCTTTCGTACAGATACGCAGTATTTT.